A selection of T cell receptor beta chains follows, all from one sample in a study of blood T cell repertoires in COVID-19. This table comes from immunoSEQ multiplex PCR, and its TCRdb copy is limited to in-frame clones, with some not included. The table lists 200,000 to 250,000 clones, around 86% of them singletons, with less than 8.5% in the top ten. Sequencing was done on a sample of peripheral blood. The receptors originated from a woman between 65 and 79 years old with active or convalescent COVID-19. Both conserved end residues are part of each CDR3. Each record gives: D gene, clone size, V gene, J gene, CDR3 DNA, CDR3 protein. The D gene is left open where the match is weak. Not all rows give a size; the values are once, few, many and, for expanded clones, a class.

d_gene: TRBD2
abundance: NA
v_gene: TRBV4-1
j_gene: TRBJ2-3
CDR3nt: TGCGCCAGCAGCCAAGTCATTAGCGGGGGGGCTCCCCCCCCGGATACGCAGTATTTT
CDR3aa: CASSQVISGGAPPPDTQYF

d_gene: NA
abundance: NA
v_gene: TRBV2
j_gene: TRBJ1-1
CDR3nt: TGTGCCAGGGGGAGAGACTTCATGAACACTGAAGCTTTCTTT
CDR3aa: CARGRDFMNTEAFF

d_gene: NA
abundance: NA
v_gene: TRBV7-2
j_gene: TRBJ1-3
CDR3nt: TGTGCCAGCAGCTTCGGGGGGACGGCTGGAAACACCATATATTTT
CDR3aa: CASSFGGTAGNTIYF

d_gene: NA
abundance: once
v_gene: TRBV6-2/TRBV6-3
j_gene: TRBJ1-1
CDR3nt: TGTGCCAGCAGTTATAAGGCTACAGGGTCGAACACTGAAGCTTTCTTT
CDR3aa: CASSYKATGSNTEAFF

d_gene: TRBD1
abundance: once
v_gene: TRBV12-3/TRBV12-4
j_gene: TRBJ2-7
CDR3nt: TGTGCCAGCAGTCAGGGGGACTACGAGCAGTACTTC
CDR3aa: CASSQGDYEQYF

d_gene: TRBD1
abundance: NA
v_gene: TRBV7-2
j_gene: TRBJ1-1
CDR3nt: TGTGCCAGCAGCGTCAACAGGGGGTTGGGACTGCGCACTGAAGCTTTCTTT
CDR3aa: CASSVNRGLGLRTEAFF

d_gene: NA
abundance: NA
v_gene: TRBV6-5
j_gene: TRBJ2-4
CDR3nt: TGTGCCAGCAGTCCAAAGGGACTAGCCAAAAACATTCAGTACTTC
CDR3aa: CASSPKGLAKNIQYF

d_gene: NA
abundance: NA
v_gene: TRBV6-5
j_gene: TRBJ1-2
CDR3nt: TGTGCCAGCAGTTCTTCAACTCTCAACTATGGCTACACCTTC
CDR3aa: CASSSSTLNYGYTF

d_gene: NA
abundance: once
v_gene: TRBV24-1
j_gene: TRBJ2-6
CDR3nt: TGTGCCACCAGTGACCGTACAGGTCCCGGGGCCAACGTCCTGACTTTC
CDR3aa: CATSDRTGPGANVLTF

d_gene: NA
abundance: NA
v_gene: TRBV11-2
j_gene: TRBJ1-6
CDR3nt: TGTGCCAGCAGCTTAGAAACAGGGATTTCACCCCTCCACTTT
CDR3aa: CASSLETGISPLHF

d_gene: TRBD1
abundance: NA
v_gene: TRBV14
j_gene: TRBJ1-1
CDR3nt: TGTGCCAGCAGCCAAGGTCCGACAGGGGGCAAGAGAACTGAAGCTTTCTTT
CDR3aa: CASSQGPTGGKRTEAFF

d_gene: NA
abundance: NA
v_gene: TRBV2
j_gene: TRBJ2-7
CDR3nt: TGTGCCAGCAGTGAAGGGACTCGCGAGCAGTACTTC
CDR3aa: CASSEGTREQYF

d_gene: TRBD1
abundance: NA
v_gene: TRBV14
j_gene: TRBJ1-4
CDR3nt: TGTGCCAGCAGCCAATCGACAGGGATATATGAAAAACTGTTTTTT
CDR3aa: CASSQSTGIYEKLFF

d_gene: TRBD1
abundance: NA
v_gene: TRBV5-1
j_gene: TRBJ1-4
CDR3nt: TGCGCCAGCAGCGATCAGACAGGGGGTTTAGAAAAACTGTTTTTT
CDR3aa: CASSDQTGGLEKLFF

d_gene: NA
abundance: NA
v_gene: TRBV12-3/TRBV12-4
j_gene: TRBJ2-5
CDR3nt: TGTGCCAGCAGTTTGTCCGGCCAAGAGACCCAGTACTTC
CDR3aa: CASSLSGQETQYF

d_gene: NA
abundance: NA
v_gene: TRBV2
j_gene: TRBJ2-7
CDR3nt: TGTGCCAGCGAGGTCTCCTTCTCCTACGAGCAGTACTTC
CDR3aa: CASEVSFSYEQYF

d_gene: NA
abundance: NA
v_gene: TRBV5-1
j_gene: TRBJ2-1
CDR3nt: TGCGCCAGCAGCTTGGTAGCGGTTAGAAGCTCCTACAATGAGCAGTTCTTC
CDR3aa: CASSLVAVRSSYNEQFF

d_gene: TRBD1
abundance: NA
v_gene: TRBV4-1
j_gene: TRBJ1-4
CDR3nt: TGCGCCAGCAGCCTCGCCGGGACAGGGGGTGAAAAACTGTTTTTT
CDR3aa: CASSLAGTGGEKLFF

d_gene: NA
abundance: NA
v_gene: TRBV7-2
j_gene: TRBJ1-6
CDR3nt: TGTGCCAGCAGCTCGACAGTGGAGGGATCACCCCTCCACTTT
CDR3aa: CASSSTVEGSPLHF

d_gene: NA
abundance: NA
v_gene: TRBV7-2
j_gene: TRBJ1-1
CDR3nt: TGTGCCAGCAGCTTGGACAGCCGTTACACTGAAGCTTTCTTT
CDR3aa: CASSLDSRYTEAFF

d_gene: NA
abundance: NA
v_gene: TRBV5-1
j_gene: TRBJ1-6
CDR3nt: TGCGCCAGCAGCTTGGGCCAGGTTGATTCACCCCTCCACTTT
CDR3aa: CASSLGQVDSPLHF

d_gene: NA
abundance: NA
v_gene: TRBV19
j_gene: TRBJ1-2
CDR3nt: TGTGCCAGTCGGGGAGGGCGAAACTATGGCTACACCTTC
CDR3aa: CASRGGRNYGYTF

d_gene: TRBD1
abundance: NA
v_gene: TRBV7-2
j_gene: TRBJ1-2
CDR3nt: TGTGCCAGCAGTCTTACCGGGACAGGGGGTAAAGTGGGCTACACCTTC
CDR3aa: CASSLTGTGGKVGYTF

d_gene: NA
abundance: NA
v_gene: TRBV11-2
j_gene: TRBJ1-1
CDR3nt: TGTGCCAGCAGCTCCACAGGGAGAGAGAACACTGAAGCTTTCTTT
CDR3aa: CASSSTGRENTEAFF

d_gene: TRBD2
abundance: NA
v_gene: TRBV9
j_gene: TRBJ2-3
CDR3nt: TGTGCCAGCAGCCCGGGGACTAATCCTAGCACAGATACGCAGTATTTT
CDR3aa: CASSPGTNPSTDTQYF

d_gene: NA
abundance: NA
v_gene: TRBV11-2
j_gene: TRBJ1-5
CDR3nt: TGTGCCAGCAGCTTAGTTGGGCAAAATCAGCCCCAGCATTTT
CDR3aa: CASSLVGQNQPQHF

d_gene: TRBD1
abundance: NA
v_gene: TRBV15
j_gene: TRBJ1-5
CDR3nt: TGTGCCACCAGCCGGGACAGGGGCAATCAGCCCCAGCATTTT
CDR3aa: CATSRDRGNQPQHF

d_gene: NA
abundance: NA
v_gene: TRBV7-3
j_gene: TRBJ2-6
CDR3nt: TGTGCCAGCCATCAGGGGAGATCTATGGGGGCCAACGTCCTGACTTTC
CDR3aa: CASHQGRSMGANVLTF

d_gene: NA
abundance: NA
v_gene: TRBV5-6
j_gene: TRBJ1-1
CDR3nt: TGTGCCAGCAGCTACCGCTTCAGGGGTGAGGGCACTGAAGCTTTCTTT
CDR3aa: CASSYRFRGEGTEAFF

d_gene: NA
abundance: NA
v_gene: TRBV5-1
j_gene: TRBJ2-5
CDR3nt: TGCGCCAGCTACAGGGCGGCAGAGACCCAGTACTTC
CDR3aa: CASYRAAETQYF

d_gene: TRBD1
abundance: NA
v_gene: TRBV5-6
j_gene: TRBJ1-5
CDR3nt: TGTGCCAGCAGCTTGCAGGGACAGGGGGGTCAGCCCCAGCATTTT
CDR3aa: CASSLQGQGGQPQHF

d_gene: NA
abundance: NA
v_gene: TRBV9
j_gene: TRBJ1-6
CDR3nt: TGTGCCAGCAGCGTAGTGGGCAGTCCGAATTCACCCCTCCACTTT
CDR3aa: CASSVVGSPNSPLHF

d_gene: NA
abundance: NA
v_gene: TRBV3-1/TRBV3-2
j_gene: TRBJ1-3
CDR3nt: TGTGCCAGCAGCCATGGGGGGGGCTCTGGAAACACCATATATTTT
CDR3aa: CASSHGGGSGNTIYF

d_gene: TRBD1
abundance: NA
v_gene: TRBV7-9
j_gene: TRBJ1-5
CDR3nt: TGTGCCAGCAGCCCGGACAGGGGGAGCAATCAGCCCCAGCATTTT
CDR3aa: CASSPDRGSNQPQHF

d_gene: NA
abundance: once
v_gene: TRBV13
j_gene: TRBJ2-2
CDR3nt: TGTGCCAGCAGCTTTCGGGACTCCGGGGAGCTGTTTTTT
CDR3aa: CASSFRDSGELFF

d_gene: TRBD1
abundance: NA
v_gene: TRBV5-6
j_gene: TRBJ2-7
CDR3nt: TGTGCCAGCAGCTTCGGACAGGGGCCCTACGAGCAGTACTTC
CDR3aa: CASSFGQGPYEQYF

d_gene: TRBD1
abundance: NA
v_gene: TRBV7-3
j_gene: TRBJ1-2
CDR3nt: TGTGCCAGCAGCTCAGGACAGGGGGATGGCTACACCTTC
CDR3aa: CASSSGQGDGYTF

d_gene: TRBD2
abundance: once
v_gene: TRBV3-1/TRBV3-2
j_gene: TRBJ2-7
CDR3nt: TGTGCCAGCAGCCTAGCGGGGGGCTCCTACGAGCAGTACTTC
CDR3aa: CASSLAGGSYEQYF

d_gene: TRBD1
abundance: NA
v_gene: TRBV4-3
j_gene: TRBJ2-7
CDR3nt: TGCGCCAGCAGCCAAGGATCCGGGACAGGGTACGAGCAGTACTTC
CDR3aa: CASSQGSGTGYEQYF

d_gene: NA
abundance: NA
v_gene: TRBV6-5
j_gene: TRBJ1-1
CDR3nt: TGTGCCAGCAGTTACTCGATCACGGGGGGGACTGAAGCTTTCTTT
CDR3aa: CASSYSITGGTEAFF

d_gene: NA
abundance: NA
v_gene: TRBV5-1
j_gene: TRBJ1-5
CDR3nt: TGCGCCAGCAGCGAGGGACACCAGGTAGGACAGCCCCAGCATTTT
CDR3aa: CASSEGHQVGQPQHF

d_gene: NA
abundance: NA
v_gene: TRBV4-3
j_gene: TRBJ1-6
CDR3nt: TGCGCCAGCAGCCAAGAAAGGGACACCACCTCCTATAATTCACCCCTCCACTTT
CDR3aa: CASSQERDTTSYNSPLHF

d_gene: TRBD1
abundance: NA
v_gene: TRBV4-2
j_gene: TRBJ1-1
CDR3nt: TGTGCCAGCAGCCAAGGATATTCCTCACAGGGGGATAGCACTGAAGCTTTCTTT
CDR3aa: CASSQGYSSQGDSTEAFF

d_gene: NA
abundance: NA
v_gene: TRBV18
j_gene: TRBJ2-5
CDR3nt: TGTGCCAGCTCACCACCGATAGGACAATTCGGGGGAGAGACCCAGTACTTC
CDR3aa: CASSPPIGQFGGETQYF

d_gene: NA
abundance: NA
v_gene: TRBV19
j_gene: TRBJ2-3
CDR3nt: TGTGCCAGTAGTATTACTGGGCAGACAGATACGCAGTATTTT
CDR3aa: CASSITGQTDTQYF

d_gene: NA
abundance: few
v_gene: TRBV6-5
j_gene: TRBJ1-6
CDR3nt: TGTGCCAGCAGTTTAAACAGGGACCCTAATTCACCCCTCCACTTT
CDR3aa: CASSLNRDPNSPLHF

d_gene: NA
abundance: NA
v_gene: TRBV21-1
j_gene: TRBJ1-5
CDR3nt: TGTGCCAGCAGCACCGGGACAGTTAGCAATCAGCCCCAGCATTTT
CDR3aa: CASSTGTVSNQPQHF

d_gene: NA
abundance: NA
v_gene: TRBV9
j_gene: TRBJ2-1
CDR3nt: TGTGCCAGCAGCCCTGCGGATGAGCAGTTCTTC
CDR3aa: CASSPADEQFF

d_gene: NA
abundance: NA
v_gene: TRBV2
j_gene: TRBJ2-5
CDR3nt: TGTGCCAGAAACAGGGTCCTCGAGACCCAGTACTTC
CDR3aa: CARNRVLETQYF

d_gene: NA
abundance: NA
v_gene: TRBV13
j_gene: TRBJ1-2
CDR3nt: TGTGCCAGCAGCTTCGGGGGGAACTATGGCTACACCTTC
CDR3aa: CASSFGGNYGYTF

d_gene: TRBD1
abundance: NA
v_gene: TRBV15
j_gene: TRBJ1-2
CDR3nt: TGTGCCACCAGCAGAGAGCCCAGGACAGGGGGAAGCTTC
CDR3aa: CATSREPRTGGSF

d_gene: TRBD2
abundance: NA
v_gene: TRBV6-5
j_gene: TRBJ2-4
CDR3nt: TGTGCCAGCACCGACGGGAGGCCTGCCAAAAACATTCAGTACTTC
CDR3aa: CASTDGRPAKNIQYF

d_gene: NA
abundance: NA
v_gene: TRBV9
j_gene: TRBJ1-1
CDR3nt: TGTGCCAGCAGCGTAGCCTGGGCGAACACTGAAGCTTTCTTT
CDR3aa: CASSVAWANTEAFF

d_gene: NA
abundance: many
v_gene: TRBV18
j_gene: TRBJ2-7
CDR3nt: TGTGCCAGCTCAGACCGGGGTTACTACTACGAGCAGTACTTC
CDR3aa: CASSDRGYYYEQYF

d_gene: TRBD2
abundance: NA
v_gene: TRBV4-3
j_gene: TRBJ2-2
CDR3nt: TGCGCCAGCAGCCGACTAGCGGAAGCGAACACCGGGGAGCTGTTTTTT
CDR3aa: CASSRLAEANTGELFF

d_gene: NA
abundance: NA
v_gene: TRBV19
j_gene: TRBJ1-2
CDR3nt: TGTGCCAGTAGTATAGGCGGGGTAGGCGTTCGTTCCTACACCTTC
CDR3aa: CASSIGGVGVRSYTF

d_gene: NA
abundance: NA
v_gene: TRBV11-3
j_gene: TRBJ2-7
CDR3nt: TGTGCCAGCAACTTCAGGGTGGCGTTAAACGAGCAGTACTTC
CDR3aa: CASNFRVALNEQYF